This is a list of T cell receptor beta chains from one sample in a study of blood T cell repertoires in COVID-19. Profiling relied on immunoSEQ multiplex PCR, and the TCRdb table lists in-frame clones only, not all of them. This sample yields about 150,000 clones, of which 84% are seen a single time; almost 6% belongs to the top ten. The sequenced sample consisted of PBMCs or T cells enriched from blood (not recorded which). Every receptor here comes from a woman in her 50s who had been exposed to COVID-19. Both conserved end residues are part of each CDR3. D genes are given only for firm matches. Rows may omit the clone size; those that give it use once, few, many or a size class.

V,size,J,D,DNA,CDR3
TRBV6-2/TRBV6-3,once,TRBJ2-7,-,TGTGCCAGCAGTTATGCCCCGCAGGGGCCTAAAGAGCAGTACTTC,CASSYAPQGPKEQYF
TRBV5-1,-,TRBJ2-7,-,TGCGCCAGCAGCTTGGCCCCAGCGACTGAGCAGTACTTC,CASSLAPATEQYF
TRBV3-1/TRBV3-2,-,TRBJ2-5,TRBD1,TGTGCCAGCAGCCAACAGGACAGGGGAAGGGAGACCCAGTACTTC,CASSQQDRGRETQYF
TRBV5-5,-,TRBJ2-7,TRBD2,TGTGCCAGCAGCTTCGACTCCGGGACTAGCGTCTACGAGCAGTACTTC,CASSFDSGTSVYEQYF
TRBV6-1,-,TRBJ1-4,-,TGTGCCAGCAGTTTAGGGGGAGCGATTGGAAAACTGTTTTTT,CASSLGGAIGKLFF
TRBV2,-,TRBJ1-2,-,TGTGCCAGCAGTGAAGCGGGCAGTTATAATGGCTACACCTTC,CASSEAGSYNGYTF
TRBV12-5,-,TRBJ1-2,TRBD1,TGTGCTAGTGGACAGGGGGCCTATGGCTACACCTTC,CASGQGAYGYTF
TRBV11-2,-,TRBJ1-2,-,TGTGCCAGCAGCTTGGGCAGGGCGGCTGGCTACACCTTC,CASSLGRAAGYTF
TRBV30,-,TRBJ2-5,-,TGTGCCTGGAGTCCCTCCAGGGTGAGTCTTCAAGAGACCCAGTACTTC,CAWSPSRVSLQETQYF
TRBV7-2,-,TRBJ1-3,-,TGTGCCAGCAGCTTAGAATCAGGGTATGGAAACACCATATATTTT,CASSLESGYGNTIYF
TRBV19,-,TRBJ2-1,TRBD1,TGTGCCAGTAGCACAGACAGGGGTAATGAGCAGTTCTTC,CASSTDRGNEQFF
TRBV23-1,few,TRBJ2-1,TRBD1,TGCGCCAGCAGTCAACTTCGGACAGGCTCCCTCTACAATGAGCAGTTCTTC,CASSQLRTGSLYNEQFF
TRBV19,-,TRBJ2-3,TRBD2,TGTGCCAGTAGTATTACTAGCGGGAGAACAGATACGCAGTATTTT,CASSITSGRTDTQYF
TRBV27,-,TRBJ2-3,TRBD2,TGTGCCAGCAGTTCGTCGGGGGGGCTAGCGGGTACTAGCACAGATACGCAGTATTTT,CASSSSGGLAGTSTDTQYF
TRBV11-2,few,TRBJ2-7,TRBD2,TGTGCCAGCAGCTTAGATCGGGCAGCGGGGAGCTACGAGCAGTACTTC,CASSLDRAAGSYEQYF
TRBV18,-,TRBJ2-3,-,TGTGCCAGCTCACCTTCAGGTGATACGCAGTATTTT,CASSPSGDTQYF
TRBV9,few,TRBJ1-4,TRBD1,TGTGCCAGCGCCAAGACAGGGACTAATGAAAAACTGTTTTTT,CASAKTGTNEKLFF
TRBV5-1,-,TRBJ2-7,-,TGCGCCAGCAGCCGAGGCCGGGGGAAACCCTACGAGCAGTACTTC,CASSRGRGKPYEQYF
TRBV5-4,-,TRBJ2-7,-,TGTGCCAGCAGCTGGGAGACAGGCGAGCAGTACTTC,CASSWETGEQYF
TRBV10-1,-,TRBJ2-1,-,TGCGCCAGCAGCTCCCGGGACTCCCGCTCCTACAATGAGCAGTTCTTC,CASSSRDSRSYNEQFF
TRBV5-1,-,TRBJ2-5,-,TGCGCCAGCAGCCCCTTAGGAGGGGTTCAAGAGACCCAGTACTTC,CASSPLGGVQETQYF
TRBV27,-,TRBJ1-2,TRBD1,TGTGCCAGCAGTCCCGCCATTCTAGACAGGGGTGGAGGCTACACCTTC,CASSPAILDRGGGYTF
TRBV7-6,-,TRBJ2-7,-,TGTGCCAGCAGCTTAGCTTTTGGCAGCTACGAGCAGTACTTC,CASSLAFGSYEQYF
TRBV30,-,TRBJ1-2,-,TGTGCCTGGAGTGTAACTCGAGAATACGGCTACACCTTC,CAWSVTREYGYTF
TRBV6-5,-,TRBJ1-4,-,TGTGCCAGCATCGAGGCGGAGGCAACTAATGAAAAACTGTTTTTT,CASIEAEATNEKLFF
TRBV19,-,TRBJ2-1,TRBD2,TGTGCCAGTAGTATACGCAGGGGACTAGCGGGAGGCCCCAAGGGGCGCAATGAGCAGTTCTTC,CASSIRRGLAGGPKGRNEQFF
TRBV21-1,-,TRBJ2-1,-,TGTGCCAGCAGCAAAGGGACGCCAGAAGCTAGCGGGAGTAATGAGCAGTTCTTC,CASSKGTPEASGSNEQFF
TRBV10-1,-,TRBJ2-7,-,TGCGCCAGCAGTGAGTCGACAAAAACCTACGAGCAGTACTTC,CASSESTKTYEQYF
TRBV9,-,TRBJ2-1,TRBD2,TGTGCCAGCAGCGTTTCATCCGGGACTAGCGGGGTACCATCTGGAAATGAGCAGTTCTTC,CASSVSSGTSGVPSGNEQFF
TRBV6-5,once,TRBJ1-2,TRBD1,TGTGCCAGCTCGAAACGGACAGGGGGAAGTGGCTACACCTTC,CASSKRTGGSGYTF
TRBV7-2,-,TRBJ1-4,-,TGTGCCAGCAGTCCCACAGGACAGACAACAACTAATGAAAAACTGTTTTTT,CASSPTGQTTTNEKLFF
TRBV9,-,TRBJ2-7,-,TGTGCCAGCAGCCCAGGGGCCAGCTCCTACGAGCAGTACTTC,CASSPGASSYEQYF
TRBV15,-,TRBJ1-4,-,TGTGCCACCAGCAGGCCGACAGGAGGAAATGAAAAACTGTTTTTT,CATSRPTGGNEKLFF
TRBV6-2/TRBV6-3,-,TRBJ1-6,-,TGTGCCAGCACCCCCATACGACACAATGTTAATTCACCCCTCCACTTT,CASTPIRHNVNSPLHF
TRBV5-6,-,TRBJ2-7,-,TGTGCCAGCAGCTTAGGACGGACTGAGCAGTACTTC,CASSLGRTEQYF
TRBV6-5,-,TRBJ1-6,-,TGTGCCAGCAGTAGGACAGATAGGGACTCACCCCTCCACTTT,CASSRTDRDSPLHF
TRBV2,-,TRBJ2-7,-,TGTGCCAGCAGACCCTCCCTAGACGAGCAGTACTTC,CASRPSLDEQYF